This paragraph covers one TCR beta chain sequence. Antigen: not known. This specimen comes from a study of blood T cells in healthy people across ages. Findings and caveats of the study: In older individuals, TCR beta diversity per million T cells was lower, falling roughly linearly with age.

CDR3 length: 14 amino acids. CDR1 is ENHRY, CDR2 SYGVKD, per germline. V dropped 6 bases and J dropped 4 bases, with 13 bases sitting between them. Extractions gave at least 5 micrograms of total RNA per sample. Combining a sample-barcoded 5' primer with a J-beta primer mix, a second PCR ran for about 6 to 12 cycles. Sequencing recovered at least 3 million CDR3-containing paired-end reads from each sample. TCRdb reanalysed the 5' RACE reads using MiXCR and keeps one entry per CDR3 protein. In the table there are 950,000 to 1,200,000 distinct CDR3 sequences, 35% to 40% of which are singletons. The rearrangement uses TRBV10-3 and TRBJ2-1, with D perhaps TRBD1 (5 bases). The sample consisted of blood. This receptor was taken from a man between 18 and 35 years old in good health. DNA for the CDR3: TGTGCCATCAGAGATTTTCCAGGGTACAATGAGCAGTTCTTC. Translated: CAIRDFPGYNEQFF.